Each of the 16 T cell receptor beta chains below was sequenced from the same sample in a study of neoadjuvant anti-PD-1 for oral cavity cancer (dated by TCRdb to about 2021). The time point tag for this specimen amounts to: before neoadjuvant nivolumab. Library preparation used the immunoSEQ multiplex PCR assay. This is the immuneACCESS table as TCRdb keeps it, with only in-frame sequences that have V and J called. A part of the clones is gone; compared with another copy, unresolved V genes explain less than half, and the rest is unexplained. The sample table holds 6,500 to 8,500 clones, of which 60% were seen once. The ten biggest clones cover approximately 6.8% of the sample. The source material was tumor tissue, sampled before nivolumab (anti-PD-1) treatment. These receptors were collected from a person aged 40 to 85 with oral cavity squamous cell carcinoma.

A few counts support this clone. The J gene is TRBJ2-7, the V gene TRBV4-1, with 11 bases matching TRBD2. Trimming cost V 3 bases and J 0 bases; bases outside gene matches: 7. Germline V gene data show CDR1 as MGHRA and CDR2 as YSYEKL. The length of the CDR3 is 17 residues. CDR3 nucleotide sequence: TGCGCCAGCAGCCAGTCAACTAGCGGGGGCCTCTCCTACGAGCAGTACTTC. It encodes CASSQSTSGGLSYEQYF.

This sequence joins TRBV15 and TRBJ2-7; 7 bases fit TRBD1. The CDR3 consists of 16 residues. J gave up 4 bases and V 3 bases, and 12 bases lay outside the gene matches. From germline, CDR1 is LNHNV and CDR2 YYDKDF (reference sequence). CDR3 coding DNA: TGTGCCACCAGCAGGCCGACAGGGAGAACGGCGTACGAGCAGTACTTC. It encodes CATSRPTGRTAYEQYF.

The chain recombines TRBV5-1 with TRBJ1-1, with TRBD1 matching over 7 bases. Germline V gene data show CDR1 as SGHRS and CDR2 as YFSETQ. V lost 4 bases and J lost 2; bases outside the gene matches: 8. The CDR3 contains 15 residues. CDR3 coding DNA: TGCGCCAGCAGCGTCTACACAGGGGTCAACACTGAAGCTTTCTTT. This gives the protein CASSVYTGVNTEAFF.

V usage is TRBV5-1 and J usage is TRBJ1-1; TRBD1 might be the D (6 bases). This CDR3 is 14 amino acids long. Germline assignment: CDR1 SGHRS and CDR2 YFSETQ. Trimming removed 3 bases from V and 2 bases from J, with 11 bases in between. CDR3 coding DNA: TGCGCCAGCAGCTCTCGGACAGAAAACACTGAAGCTTTCTTT. Its protein product is CASSSRTENTEAFF.

Only a few counts were recorded for this clone. V usage is TRBV7-9 and J usage is TRBJ2-2; no reliable D call. Per germline, CDR1 SEHNR and CDR2 FQNEAQ (reference sequence). Trimming removed 4 bases at V and 3 bases at J, with 9 bases between. There are 14 residues in the CDR3. The CDR3 DNA follows: TGTGCCAGCAGCTCCCAGGTGGACACCGGGGAGCTGTTTTTT. This codes for CASSSQVDTGELFF.

V and J are TRBV5-1 and TRBJ1-1, with 8 bases identical to TRBD1. This CDR3 is built from 15 residues. Per the germline V gene, CDR1 is SGHRS and CDR2 is YFSETQ. V lost 3 bases, J lost 4 bases, and 8 bases stayed unmatched. Here the CDR3 DNA reads TGCGCCAGCAGCTCAACCAACACAGGGGGCACTGAAGCTTTCTTT. This sequence encodes CASSSTNTGGTEAFF.

This chain uses TRBV6-6 with TRBJ1-5, with TRBD1 as a possible D gene (5 bases). V gave up 2 bases and J gave up 11 bases, with 10 bases separating them. Germline V gene lookup returns CDR1 MNHNY and CDR2 SVGAGI (reference sequence). This CDR3 has 12 residues. Here the CDR3 DNA reads TGTGCCAGCAGTTACGGGGGATGGGCCCAGCATTTT. Its translation: CASSYGGWAQHF.

The chain carries TRBV5-5 and TRBJ2-1, with D maybe TRBD1 (5 bases). The CDR3 runs to 13 residues. The V end lost 0 bases, the J end lost 7 bases, and 8 bases lay between the germline ends. The germline V gene has CDR1 SGHKS and CDR2 YYEKEE (reference sequence). The CDR3 sequence: CASSLARGNEQFF. The CDR3 DNA follows: TGTGCCAGCAGCTTGGCAAGGGGTAATGAGCAGTTCTTC.

This clone has a handful of counts. The chain combines TRBV18 with TRBJ1-1, with 8 nucleotides matching TRBD1. Per germline, CDR1 KGHSH and CDR2 LQKENI. This CDR3 region has 16 residues. V gave up 4 bases and J gave up 5 bases; unmatched junction bases: 12. The CDR3, as DNA: TGTGCCAGCTCACTCCCTCTAGGACAGGGAGGAACTGAAGCTTTCTTT. Amino acids: CASSLPLGQGGTEAFF.

In this sample, this clone turned up a few times. The gene calls are TRBV5-6 and TRBJ1-2; 7 bases match TRBD1. Germline assignment: CDR1 SGHDT and CDR2 YYEEEE. V shed 2 bases and J 3 bases; nucleotides not matched to a gene: 4. The CDR3 is 14 residues long. The CDR3 DNA sequence: TGTGCCAGCAGCTTCGGACAGGTTGACTATGGCTACACCTTC. Translating gives CASSFGQVDYGYTF.

Only a few counts were recorded for this clone. V gene TRBV4-2 combines with J gene TRBJ2-5, with TRBD2 matching 10 bases. The length of the CDR3 is 15 residues. Trimming removed 5 bases from V and 5 bases from J; junction bases left unmatched: 8. The germline CDR1 and CDR2 sequences are LGHNA and YNFKEQ. DNA of the CDR3: TGTGCCAGCAGCTCCAGCGGGGGGGCCGAGGAGACCCAGTACTTC. Its translation: CASSSSGGAEETQYF.

CDR3 nucleotides: TGTGCCAGCTCAAAGACAGGGAACACTGAAGCTTTCTTT. This translates into CASSKTGNTEAFF. The chain recombines TRBV18 with TRBJ1-1; D is perhaps TRBD1 (6 bases). The CDR3 is 13 residues long. Germline V gene lookup returns CDR1 KGHSH and CDR2 LQKENI. V was clipped by 5 bases and J by 1 base, with 8 bases between them.

The CDR3 DNA sequence: TGTGCCAGCAGTGCCCCCGGCGGCTCCCCCAGACTTGGGGCCAACGTCCTGACTTTC. As protein: CASSAPGGSPRLGANVLTF. This chain connects TRBV28 to TRBJ2-6, with unresolved D. The V gene's germline CDR1 is MDHEN and CDR2 SYDVKM. This CDR3 comprises 19 residues. V lost 5 bases, J lost 3 bases, and 23 bases lay in between. Using reference TRBV28 and TRBJ2-6 for the parts outside the CDR3, the full variable domain is DVKVTQSSRYLVKRTGEKVFLECVQDMDHENMFWYRQDPGLGLRLIYFSYDVKMKEKGDIPEGYSVSREKKERFSLILESASTNQTSMYLCASSAPGGSPRLGANVLTFGAGSRLTVL.

The chain has TRBV28 and TRBJ1-6; 8 bases agree with TRBD1. The germline V gene encodes CDR1 MDHEN and CDR2 SYDVKM. The CDR3 length is 16 residues. J was trimmed by 7 bases and V by 5 bases; bases with no gene match: 10. CDR3 protein: CASSPPRQGSNSPLHF. CDR3 bases: TGTGCCAGCAGTCCCCCAAGACAGGGGTCGAATTCACCCCTCCACTTT.

The CDR3 bases are TGTGCCAGCAGGCCGCAGGGGACAGATACGCAGTATTTT. This sequence encodes CASRPQGTDTQYF. V is TRBV11-2 and J is TRBJ2-3; possible D gene TRBD1, 6 bases. Trimming shortened V by 6 bases and J by 3 bases, and 10 bases separated the two germline ends. The CDR3 covers 13 residues. Germline values: CDR1 SGHAT, CDR2 FQNNGV. The full variable domain, its missing parts supplied by reference TRBV11-2 and TRBJ2-3, is EAGVAQSPRYKIIEKRQSVAFWCNPISGHATLYWYQQILGQGPKLLIQFQNNGVVDDSQLPKDRFSAERLKGVDSTLKIQPAKLEDSAVYLCASRPQGTDTQYFGPGTRLTVL.

The chain is built from TRBV7-9 and TRBJ1-1; D remains unclear. Germline loops: CDR1 SEHNR, CDR2 FQNEAQ (reference sequence). The CDR3 is 14 residues long. The V and J ends lost 1 base and 5 bases respectively, with 11 bases between them. CDR3 DNA: TGTGCCAGCAGCTTAGACCGGGAGTGGACTGAAGCTTTCTTT. This codes for CASSLDREWTEAFF.